Following are 2 T cell receptor beta chains from one sample sequenced in a study of T cells expressing NK-cell markers. TCRdb reanalyzed the 5' RACE reads, giving one entry per CDR3 protein sequence and no DNA. Here the sample table reports about half a million distinct CDR3 sequences. The sample comprised blood T cells: a sorted CD56 or NKG2C T cell subset, CD4+ or CD8+ T cells, or bulk PBMC T cells (not recorded which). The receptors derive from a woman in her forties or fifties in good health.

J is TRBJ2-3 and V is TRBV12-3 or TRBV12-4. The CDR3 is 16 amino acids. CDR3 region: CASSPARGVKSDTQYF.

The rearrangement uses TRBV20-1 and TRBJ2-4; absent DNA, TCRdb's TRBD2 call cannot be checked. The CDR3 sequence is 18 residues long. Per germline, CDR1 DFQATT and CDR2 SNEGSKA (reference sequence). The CDR3 loop reads CSARDVKVGDRKGNIQYF.